Shown below are 31 T cell receptor beta chains from a single sample sequenced in a study of blood T cell repertoires in COVID-19. Generated by immunoSEQ multiplex PCR, the TCRdb table keeps only in-frame clones and is missing some. Found here are roughly 360,000 clones, roughly 86% of them singletons; the top ten hold about 1%. Sequencing was performed on peripheral blood. The source is a human donor with acute or convalescent COVID-19. The donor label of this sample is uncertain.

The chain carries TRBV10-2 and TRBJ1-2; a possible D gene is TRBD1 (6 bases). Looked up from germline, CDR1 is WSHSY and CDR2 is SAAADI. Trimming cost V 10 bases and J 6 bases, with 21 bases left between them. The length of the CDR3 is 14 residues. The CDR3 DNA sequence: TGCGCCACCTGCTCGGGGGGCCCAATTGATGGCTACACCTTC. Amino acids: CATCSGGPIDGYTF.

The J gene is TRBJ1-2, the V gene TRBV19; 8 bases are a match to TRBD1. The CDR3 sequence is 15 residues long. Looked up from germline, CDR1 is LNHDA and CDR2 is SQIVND (reference sequence). The trim removed 3 bases at V and 2 bases at J, leaving 5 bases unmatched. The CDR3 coding sequence is TGTGCCAGTAGTATTAACGGACAGGGAAACTATGGCTACACCTTC. As protein: CASSINGQGNYGYTF.

This clone was found once. The rearrangement links TRBV5-5 to TRBJ1-5, with D possibly matching TRBD1 (5 bases). V lost 4 bases and J 0 bases, leaving 20 bases between the germline ends. Germline V gene sequence: CDR1 SGHKS, CDR2 YYEKEE (reference sequence). This CDR3 spans 18 amino acids. The CDR3 DNA reads as TGTGCCAGCAGCCCCACCCGGCAGGGTCCATATAGCAATCAGCCCCAGCATTTT. Translated, it gives CASSPTRQGPYSNQPQHF.

This sequence joins TRBV6-5 and TRBJ2-5; TRBD2 matches at 8 bases. Trimming took 5 bases from V and 5 from J; bases not matched to a gene: 7. The CDR3 has 14 residues. CDR1 and CDR2 from the germline V gene are MNHEY and SVGAGI. CDR3 in amino acids: CASSHLAGSETQYF. CDR3 DNA sequence: TGTGCCAGCAGTCACTTAGCGGGGTCGGAGACCCAGTACTTC.

The chain joins TRBV28 to TRBJ1-3, with 12 positions matching TRBD1. CDR1 is MDHEN, CDR2 SYDVKM, per germline. V lost 6 bases to trimming and J lost 2 bases; unmatched junction nucleotides: 2. The CDR3 covers 15 residues. DNA for the CDR3: TGTGCCAGCAGGGGGACAGGGGGCGCTGGAAACACCATATATTTT. This encodes CASRGTGGAGNTIYF.

The chain has TRBV7-2 and TRBJ2-5; D unresolved. In germline, CDR1 is SGHTA, CDR2 FQGNSA. This CDR3 comprises 13 residues. Trimming removed 5 bases at V and 4 bases at J, with 11 bases between. DNA of the CDR3: TGTGCCAGCAGCGCAAGCCCGTTAGAGACCCAGTACTTC. The encoded protein is CASSASPLETQYF.

V is TRBV19 and J is TRBJ2-7, with 9 bases that match TRBD1. Unmatched junction bases numbered 4, after V lost 3 bases and J lost 1 base. Germline V gene sequence: CDR1 LNHDA, CDR2 SQIVND (reference sequence). CDR3 length: 15 residues. The CDR3 protein is CASSIPGTGSYEQYF. The CDR3 DNA follows: TGTGCCAGTAGTATCCCAGGGACAGGGTCCTACGAGCAGTACTTC.

This sequence joins TRBV5-5 and TRBJ1-2, with D maybe TRBD1 (5 bases). The CDR3 has 17 residues. V gave up 1 base and J gave up 0 bases, with 16 bases separating them. Germline V lookup: CDR1 SGHKS, CDR2 YYEKEE (reference sequence). Here the CDR3 DNA reads TGTGCCAGCAGCTTGCTATCACAGGTGACCCCTAACTATGGCTACACCTTC. This translates into CASSLLSQVTPNYGYTF.

CDR3 loop: CASSRWAGSSYNSPLHF. CDR3 coding DNA: TGTGCCAGCAGCCGTTGGGCGGGTAGCTCCTATAATTCACCCCTCCACTTT. The chain carries TRBV11-2 and TRBJ1-6; D remains ambiguous. V was pared by 5 bases and J by 0 bases, with 14 bases between. The CDR3 is 17 amino acids. CDR1 and CDR2 (germline): SGHAT, FQNNGV.

The chain couples TRBV5-1 to TRBJ2-5, with 7 bases matching TRBD2. J lost 2 bases, V lost 4 bases, and 5 bases had no gene match. This CDR3 region has 14 residues. Germline V gene sequence: CDR1 SGHRS, CDR2 YFSETQ. The CDR3 DNA reads as TGCGCCAGCAGCCTACGGGACTATCAAGAGACCCAGTACTTC. Translating gives CASSLRDYQETQYF.

The rearrangement uses TRBV6-5 and TRBJ2-7; 12 bases fit TRBD2. The CDR3 covers 13 residues. V lost 4 bases to trimming and J lost 6 bases; unmatched junction nucleotides: 1. Germline CDR1 is MNHEY and CDR2 is SVGAGI. The CDR3 loop reads CASSSLAGGEQYF. CDR3 sequence (DNA): TGTGCCAGCAGTTCACTAGCGGGAGGCGAGCAGTACTTC.

V is TRBV5-1 and J is TRBJ1-6; TRBD1 aligns across 7 bases. Germline trimming cut 3 bases from V and 1 base from J; bases unmatched to any gene: 4. The length of the CDR3 is 16 residues. Germline V lookup: CDR1 SGHRS, CDR2 YFSETQ. The CDR3 loop reads CASSSQQGSYNSPLHF. The CDR3 DNA reads TGCGCCAGCAGCTCTCAACAGGGGTCCTATAATTCACCCCTCCACTTT.

As DNA, the CDR3 is TGTGCCAGCAGCTTGGGACTAGCGGACCTCTACAATGAGCAGTTCTTC. Translating it yields CASSLGLADLYNEQFF. The chain recombines TRBV5-8 with TRBJ2-1, with 9 bases lining up with TRBD2. CDR3 length equals 16 residues. After removal of 0 bases from V and 3 bases from J, the junction contained 4 bases not matched to a gene. Per the germline V gene, CDR1 is SGHTS and CDR2 is YDEGEE.

V is TRBV25-1 and J is TRBJ2-1, with TRBD2 matching 13 bases. CDR1 and CDR2 from the germline V gene are MGHDK and SYGVNS. This CDR3 is built from 14 residues. J gave up 13 bases and V 3 bases, and 6 bases lay outside the gene matches. The CDR3 bases are TGTGCCAGCAGTGATAGGGGACTAGCGGGGTTCCAGTTCTTC. Translated, it gives CASSDRGLAGFQFF.

The gene calls are TRBV13 and TRBJ1-1, with a weak D call TRBD1 (5 bases). CDR3 length: 13 amino acids. V was trimmed by 6 bases and J by 4 bases, leaving 12 bases between them. From germline, CDR1 is PRHDT and CDR2 FYEKMQ (reference sequence). CDR3 sequence (DNA): TGTGCCAGCAGTGACGGGGGATTCACTGAAGCTTTCTTT. This codes for CASSDGGFTEAFF.

J is TRBJ2-1 and V is TRBV6-5; TRBD1 matches 7 bases. Germline V gives CDR1 MNHEY, CDR2 SVGAGI. V was pared by 7 bases and J by 6 bases, with 12 bases of the junction left unmatched. The CDR3 length is 15 residues. CDR3 amino acids: CASIRQGSSANEQFF. In DNA, the CDR3 is TGTGCCAGCATCCGACAGGGATCATCCGCCAATGAGCAGTTCTTC.

This chain links TRBV3-1 (or the pseudogene TRBV3-2) with TRBJ1-4, with D hard to call. V dropped 1 base and J dropped 5 bases, with 14 bases sitting between them. The CDR3 covers 16 residues. Germline assignment: CDR1 LGHDT and CDR2 YNNKEL (reference sequence). The DNA for the CDR3 is TGTGCCAGCAGCCAAGCGGGTAGAGGGTGGAATGAAAAACTGTTTTTT. It encodes CASSQAGRGWNEKLFF.

V is TRBV15 and J is TRBJ1-5, with D unclear. Germline CDR1 and CDR2: LNHNV and YYDKDF (reference sequence). The CDR3 covers 14 residues. Between the trimmed V and J ends, which lost 0 bases and 6 bases, there was a span of 9 bases. CDR3 residues: CATSRDRGPQPQHF. DNA of the CDR3: TGTGCCACCAGCAGAGATCGTGGGCCTCAGCCCCAGCATTTT.

This clone has only one observation. The rearrangement joins TRBV30 to TRBJ1-1, with D tentatively TRBD1 (5 bases). V lost 0 bases and J 1 base, leaving 12 bases between the germline ends. Germline CDR1 GTSNPN, CDR2 SVGIG (reference sequence). This CDR3 has 15 amino acids. The CDR3 loop reads CAWSVIGGQNTEAFF. CDR3 sequence (DNA): TGTGCCTGGAGTGTAATTGGTGGACAGAACACTGAAGCTTTCTTT.

The rearrangement uses TRBV18 and TRBJ2-7; D ambiguous. Germline CDR1 KGHSH, CDR2 LQKENI. V lost 1 base and J lost 5, with 6 bases in between. This CDR3 contains 12 residues. This CDR3 is CASSPQENEQYF. For the CDR3, the DNA is TGTGCCAGCTCACCACAGGAGAACGAGCAGTACTTC.

V gene TRBV7-9 combines with J gene TRBJ1-3; D gene ambiguous. Deletions cut 4 bases from V and 0 bases from J, with 10 bases between. The CDR3 is 15 amino acids. The germline gives CDR1 SEHNR, CDR2 FQNEAQ (reference sequence). The CDR3 region has the DNA TGTGCCAGCAGCTCCCAAATCAGCTCTGGAAACACCATATATTTT. It specifies CASSSQISSGNTIYF.

This chain links TRBV12-3 or TRBV12-4 with TRBJ2-7, with TRBD1 as a possible D gene (6 bases). This CDR3 is 13 amino acids long. The germline V and J ends were trimmed by 8 bases and 5 bases, with 16 bases remaining between them. CDR3: CASRQSRGNEQYF. Here the CDR3 DNA reads TGTGCCAGCCGCCAATCCAGGGGAAACGAGCAGTACTTC.

This sequence joins TRBV7-2 and TRBJ1-2; 7 bases are shared with TRBD1. Trimming at V came to 3 bases and at J to 4 bases, leaving 5 bases not matched to a gene. The CDR3 totals 14 residues. Germline V lookup: CDR1 SGHTA, CDR2 FQGNSA. The chain's CDR3 is CASSLGQNFYGYTF. The CDR3 DNA is TGTGCCAGCAGCTTGGGACAGAATTTCTATGGCTACACCTTC.

This clone has just a few counts. This sequence joins TRBV15 and TRBJ2-7; a possible D gene is TRBD2 (5 bases). This CDR3 region has 16 residues. Germline CDR1 is LNHNV and CDR2 is YYDKDF (reference sequence). The V gene lost 0 bases and the J gene lost 3 bases, with 15 bases spanning the gap. CDR3 nucleotides: TGTGCCACCAGCAGAGAAGGTATGGGAGCAGGCTACGAGCAGTACTTC. Translation: CATSREGMGAGYEQYF. The complete variable domain, with remaining parts taken from reference TRBV15 and TRBJ2-7, reads DAMVIQNPRYQVTQFGKPVTLSCSQTLNHNVMYWYQQKSSQAPKLLFHYYDKDFNNEADTPDNFQSRRPNTSFCFLDIRSPGLGDTAMYLCATSREGMGAGYEQYFGPGTRLTVT.

This CDR3 reads CAWGLGLAEQFF. Written as DNA, the CDR3 is TGTGCCTGGGGCCTGGGGCTAGCGGAGCAGTTCTTC. The chain joins TRBV30 to TRBJ2-1; possible D gene TRBD2, 6 bases. The CDR3 covers 12 residues. V was cut by 5 bases and J by 10 bases, with 15 bases left in between. CDR1 is GTSNPN and CDR2 is SVGIG in the germline V gene (reference sequence).

V gene TRBV19 combines with J gene TRBJ2-1; 12 bases match TRBD2. V was pared by 4 bases and J by 7 bases, with 5 bases of the junction left unmatched. The germline CDR1 and CDR2 sequences are LNHDA and SQIVND (reference sequence). This CDR3 spans 15 amino acids. CDR3 coding DNA: TGTGCCAGTAGTACTAGCGGGGGGGCCCGGAATGAGCAGTTCTTC. Its translation: CASSTSGGARNEQFF.

The chain recombines TRBV7-9 with TRBJ2-7, with D possibly matching TRBD1 (5 bases). CDR1 and CDR2 from the germline V gene are SEHNR and FQNEAQ (reference sequence). The CDR3 sequence is 14 residues long. V was shortened by 5 bases and J by 4 bases, with 15 bases between the two germline ends. The CDR3 DNA reads TGTGCCAGCAGCCTACAGGCGGTAGTGTACGAGCAGTACTTC. Encoded protein: CASSLQAVVYEQYF.

This clone was seen only a few times. The rearrangement joins TRBV5-1 to TRBJ1-3; D unclear. Looked up from germline, CDR1 is SGHRS and CDR2 is YFSETQ. The CDR3 contains 15 residues. Trimming took off 3 bases at V and 2 bases at J, with 12 bases between the two ends. The DNA of the CDR3 is TGCGCCAGCAGCTCCGGAGGATTGGCTGGAAACACCATATATTTT. The encoded protein is CASSSGGLAGNTIYF.

The chain combines TRBV7-8 with TRBJ2-1; perhaps TRBD2 as D (5 bases). V was cut by 5 bases and J by 0 bases, with 11 bases left in between. CDR3 length: 15 residues. Germline CDR1 and CDR2: SGHVS and FQNEAQ. The CDR3 nucleotides read TGTGCCAGCAGCGTGAGGGCCTCCTCCTACAATGAGCAGTTCTTC. It encodes CASSVRASSYNEQFF.

This clone has only a few counts. V gene TRBV7-6 combines with J gene TRBJ1-6, with unresolved D. Looked up from germline, CDR1 is SGHVS and CDR2 is FNYEAQ. V was trimmed by 5 bases and J by 10 bases, leaving 18 bases between them. This CDR3 has 15 amino acids. CDR3 region: CASSGLTETGSPLHF. DNA of the CDR3: TGTGCCAGCAGCGGCTTGACGGAAACGGGATCACCCCTCCACTTT.

This chain links TRBV12-2 with TRBJ2-3; TRBD1 is taken as the D call from the table, unchecked against the DNA. TRBV12-2 is deemed a pseudogene. The CDR3 consists of 15 residues. The CDR3 spells CASRFRVHGTDTQYF. The CDR3 DNA follows: TGTGCAAGTCGCTTCAGGGTTCATGGCACAGATACGCAGTATTTT.